Shown below are 13 T cell receptor beta chains from a single sample sequenced in a study of regulatory T cells in long-lasting Graves disease. For TCR beta, libraries came from iRepertoire HTBI primers and Arm-PCR of CDR3 regions. TCRdb re-derived calls from the multiplex PCR reads in MiXCR, one entry per CDR3 protein. The sample lists 300,000 to 400,000 distinct CDR3 sequences, under 20% occurring once. Time point meaning: newly diagnosed GD, antithyroid drugs for less than 3 months. From RNA extracted from PBMCs, the TCR library was made. Source: peripheral blood mononuclear cells (PBMCs), taken at new diagnosis, from a patient treated with antithyroid drugs. The receptor set was obtained from a female donor with Graves disease.

This clonotype was observed many times. The chain is built from TRBV20-1 and TRBJ2-1; the D gene could be TRBD1 or TRBD2 (5 bases each). This CDR3 has 14 residues. CDR1 and CDR2 from the germline V gene are DFQATT and SNEGSKA (reference sequence). With 3 bases removed from V and 7 bases from J, the gap between germline ends came to 16 bases. The CDR3 DNA sequence: TGCAGTGCTAGTACTGGGACCGGCCAAAATGAGCAGTTCTTC. Translated: CSASTGTGQNEQFF.

J is TRBJ1-1 and V is TRBV13; TRBD1 might be the D (6 bases). The length of the CDR3 is 17 residues. CDR1 PRHDT and CDR2 FYEKMQ come from the germline V gene (reference sequence). V shed 3 bases and J shed 1 base, with 18 bases lying between them. For the CDR3, the DNA is TGTGCCAGCAGCTTCGGCCGGGGGGCTGTGGGGAACACTGAAGCTTTCTTT. Translation gives CASSFGRGAVGNTEAFF. Together with reference TRBV13 and TRBJ1-1, the CDR3 gives the full variable domain: AAGVIQSPRHLIKEKRETATLKCYPIPRHDTVYWYQQGPGQDPQFLISFYEKMQSDKGSIPDRFSAQQFSDYHSELNMSSLELGDSALYFCASSFGRGAVGNTEAFFGQGTRLTVV.

The sample holds many counts of this clonotype. J is TRBJ1-1 and V is TRBV18; 7 bases match TRBD1. The V segment lost 10 bases and the J segment 0 bases; nucleotides outside the gene matches: 11. The germline V gene encodes CDR1 KGHSH and CDR2 LQKENI. The CDR3 has 15 amino acids. CDR3 in amino acids: CATIGTARMNTEAFF. Written as DNA, the CDR3 is TGTGCCACCATAGGGACAGCTAGAATGAACACTGAAGCTTTCTTT. Together with reference TRBV18 and TRBJ1-1, the CDR3 gives the full variable domain: NAGVMQNPRHLVRRRGQEARLRCSPMKGHSHVYWYRQLPEEGLKFMVYLQKENIIDESGMPKERFSAEFPKEGPSILRIQQVVRGDSAAYFCATIGTARMNTEAFFGQGTRLTVV.

This clonotype was detected a few times. The chain combines TRBV2 with TRBJ2-2; unclear D gene. V was pared by 6 bases and J by 4 bases, with 15 bases between. The CDR3 is 15 amino acids. Per germline, CDR1 SNHLY and CDR2 FYNNEI. CDR3 nucleotide sequence: TGTGCCAGCAGGCCGACTGGGGTTGCCACCGGGGAGCTGTTTTTT. It encodes CASRPTGVATGELFF.

This clonotype was detected ten times or more. The chain links TRBV19 to TRBJ1-6; a weak D match, TRBD1 (5 bases). Trimming left V 9 bases short and J 9 bases short, with 15 bases between. The CDR3 has 13 amino acids. CDR1 and CDR2 (germline): LNHDA, SQIVND (reference sequence). This chain's CDR3 is CASLGRLSSPLHF. CDR3 bases: TGTGCCAGCCTGGGACGGCTTAGTTCACCCCTCCACTTT.

Points on this clonotype: A much larger clone differs from this one at a single base, so this may be a read error. The gene calls are TRBV6-9 and TRBJ2-7, with D unresolved. The CDR3 is 12 amino acids. Trimming cost V 3 bases and J 10 bases, with 13 bases left between them. From germline, CDR1 is MNHGY and CDR2 SVAAGI. The CDR3 sequence is CASSYIRSFQYF. For the CDR3, the DNA is TGTGCCAGCAGTTACATTAGGAGTTTCCAGTACTTC.

This clonotype was seen ten or more times. The chain uses TRBV30 and TRBJ2-1; D ambiguous. V gave up 0 bases and J gave up 5 bases, with 5 bases separating them. Germline V gene lookup returns CDR1 GTSNPN and CDR2 SVGIG (reference sequence). The CDR3 has 12 amino acids. The CDR3 spells CAWSVLNNEQFF. The CDR3, as DNA: TGTGCCTGGAGTGTACTAAACAATGAGCAGTTCTTC.

This clonotype appeared a few times. A much more abundant neighbour one base away suggests this may be a read error. V gene TRBV28 combines with J gene TRBJ2-1; 8 bases map to TRBD2. Germline V CDR1 and CDR2: MDHEN, SYDVKM. This CDR3 region has 16 residues. The CDR3 bases are TGTGCCAGCAGTTTGGGACTAGAAACCCCCTACAATGGGCAGTTCTTC. It yields the protein CASSLGLETPYNGQFF.

This clonotype has a count of ten or more. The chain is built from TRBV25-1 and TRBJ2-2; D might be TRBD2 (5 bases). The CDR3 has 14 residues. Germline CDR1 is MGHDK and CDR2 is SYGVNS. The V gene lost 2 bases and the J gene lost 6 bases, with 10 bases spanning the gap. The CDR3 coding sequence is TGTGCCAGCAGTGAAGACTATCCGGCCGGGGAGCTGTTTTTT. Its translation: CASSEDYPAGELFF.

This clonotype was observed many times. V and J are TRBV28 and TRBJ1-6, with D unresolved. The germline V gene has CDR1 MDHEN and CDR2 SYDVKM. The CDR3 spans 16 residues. Trimming took off 0 bases at V and 6 bases at J, with 12 bases between the two ends. The CDR3 sequence: CASSLWPRGFNSPLHF. The CDR3 nucleotides read TGTGCCAGCAGTTTATGGCCCAGAGGCTTTAATTCACCCCTCCACTTT. Together with reference TRBV28 and TRBJ1-6, the CDR3 gives the full variable domain: DVKVTQSSRYLVKRTGEKVFLECVQDMDHENMFWYRQDPGLGLRLIYFSYDVKMKEKGDIPEGYSVSREKKERFSLILESASTNQTSMYLCASSLWPRGFNSPLHFGNGTRLTVT.

This clonotype was seen repeatedly, ten times or more. The chain uses TRBV6-5 and TRBJ2-7; possible D gene TRBD2, 5 bases. This CDR3 has 16 amino acids. Trimming left V 2 bases short and J 2 bases short, with 16 bases between. CDR1 MNHEY and CDR2 SVGAGI come from the germline V gene. This CDR3 reads CASSYPPGRDTYEQYF. CDR3 DNA sequence: TGTGCCAGCAGTTACCCTCCCGGACGGGATACCTACGAGCAGTACTTC.

This clonotype has ten or more counts. The chain combines TRBV27 with TRBJ2-7; 8 nucleotides match TRBD1. In germline, CDR1 is MNHEY, CDR2 SMNVEV (reference sequence). This CDR3 is 17 amino acids long. Losses at the gene ends were 5 bases for V and 1 base for J; bases not matched to a gene: 13. DNA for the CDR3: TGTGCCAGCAGTAGATCCTCAGGGGGCGTCGAGTCCTACGAGCAGTACTTC. Translated, it gives CASSRSSGGVESYEQYF.

The sample holds many counts of this clonotype. The chain links TRBV11-2 to TRBJ2-1, with D perhaps TRBD2 (6 bases). CDR3 size: 17 residues. The germline gives CDR1 SGHAT, CDR2 FQNNGV. Deletions cut 1 base from V and 7 bases from J, with 20 bases between. CDR3 region: CASSLVGGTLTGNEQFF. In nucleotides, the CDR3 is TGTGCCAGCAGCTTAGTGGGCGGGACCTTGACGGGGAATGAGCAGTTCTTC.